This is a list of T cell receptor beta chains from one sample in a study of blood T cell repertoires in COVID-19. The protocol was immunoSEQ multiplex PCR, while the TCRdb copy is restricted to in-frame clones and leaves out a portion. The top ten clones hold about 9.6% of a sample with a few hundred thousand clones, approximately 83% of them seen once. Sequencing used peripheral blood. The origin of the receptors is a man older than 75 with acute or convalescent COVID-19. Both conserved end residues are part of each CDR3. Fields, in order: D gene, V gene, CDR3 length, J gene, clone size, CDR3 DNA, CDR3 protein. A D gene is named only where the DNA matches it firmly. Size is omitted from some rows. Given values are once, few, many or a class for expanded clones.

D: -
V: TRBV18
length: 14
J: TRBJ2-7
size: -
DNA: TGTGCCAGCTCACCACAAGGGGAGGCCTACGAGCAGTACTTC
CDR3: CASSPQGEAYEQYF

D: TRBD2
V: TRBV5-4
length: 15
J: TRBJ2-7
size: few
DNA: TGTGCCAGCAGCCACCGGACTAGCGGGAGCTACGAGCAGTACTTC
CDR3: CASSHRTSGSYEQYF

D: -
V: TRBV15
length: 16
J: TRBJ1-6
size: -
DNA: TGTGCCACCCCCAGCAAGTGGGGCCTGGATGGTTCACCCCTCCACTTT
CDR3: CATPSKWGLDGSPLHF

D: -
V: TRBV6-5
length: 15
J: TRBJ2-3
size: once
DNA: TGTGCCAGCAGTACCCGGACAGTTTTCACAGATACGCAGTATTTT
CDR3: CASSTRTVFTDTQYF

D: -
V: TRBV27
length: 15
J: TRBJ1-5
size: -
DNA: TGTGCCAGCAGTCGCACAGGTCTCAGCAATCAGCCCCAGCATTTT
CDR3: CASSRTGLSNQPQHF

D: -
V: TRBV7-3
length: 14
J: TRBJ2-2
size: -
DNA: TGTGCCAGCAGCCAACAGGGTGGAACCGGGGAGCTGTTTTTT
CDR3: CASSQQGGTGELFF

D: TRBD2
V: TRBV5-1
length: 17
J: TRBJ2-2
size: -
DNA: TGCGCCAGCAGCTCTTACCCGACTAGCGGGGGTACCGGGGAGCTGTTTTTT
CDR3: CASSSYPTSGGTGELFF

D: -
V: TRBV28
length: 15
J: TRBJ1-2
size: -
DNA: TGTGCCAGCAGTCCCGATTGGGCCACCGGCTATGGCTACACCTTC
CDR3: CASSPDWATGYGYTF

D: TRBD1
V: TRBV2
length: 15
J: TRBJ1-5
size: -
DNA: TGTGCCAGCAGTCGGGACAGGACTTCGGATCAGCCCCAGCATTTT
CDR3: CASSRDRTSDQPQHF

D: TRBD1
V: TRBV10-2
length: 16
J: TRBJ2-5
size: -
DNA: TGCGCCAGCAGCGATCCCCTCAGGGGGCCTAAAGAGACCCAGTACTTC
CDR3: CASSDPLRGPKETQYF

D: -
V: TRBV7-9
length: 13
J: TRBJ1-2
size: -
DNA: TGTGCCAGCAGCTTCCGCCTTACGGTTGGCTACACCTTC
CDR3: CASSFRLTVGYTF

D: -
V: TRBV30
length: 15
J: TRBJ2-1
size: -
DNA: TGTGCCTGGAGTGCCACGGGGGGCAATTACAATGAGCAGTTCTTC
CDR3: CAWSATGGNYNEQFF

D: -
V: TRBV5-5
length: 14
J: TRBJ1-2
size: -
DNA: TGTGCCAGCAGCTTGGATGGAAATTCAGGGGGCTACACCTTC
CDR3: CASSLDGNSGGYTF

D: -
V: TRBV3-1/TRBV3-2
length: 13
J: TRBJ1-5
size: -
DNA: TGTGCCAGCAGCCAAATGGTAGAGCAGCCCCAGCATTTT
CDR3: CASSQMVEQPQHF

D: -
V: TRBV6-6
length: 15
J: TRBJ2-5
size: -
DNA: TGTGCCAGCAACATGGCTCAGGGGAGAGAGGAGACCCAGTACTTC
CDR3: CASNMAQGREETQYF

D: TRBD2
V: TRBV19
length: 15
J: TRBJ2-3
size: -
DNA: TGTGCCAGTGGGGGACTAGCGGGGAGCACAGATACGCAGTATTTT
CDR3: CASGGLAGSTDTQYF

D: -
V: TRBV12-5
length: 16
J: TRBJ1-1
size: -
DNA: TGTGCTAGTGGTTTGATATTGACAGCCTCGAACACTGAAGCTTTCTTT
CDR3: CASGLILTASNTEAFF

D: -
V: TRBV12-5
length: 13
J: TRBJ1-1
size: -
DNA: TGTGCTAGTGGCCTTCAGGGAGGCACTGAAGCTTTCTTT
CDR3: CASGLQGGTEAFF

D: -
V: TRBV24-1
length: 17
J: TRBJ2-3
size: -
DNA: TGTGCCACCAGTGATCCGGCAGGGGCGAGTAGCACAGATACGCAGTATTTT
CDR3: CATSDPAGASSTDTQYF

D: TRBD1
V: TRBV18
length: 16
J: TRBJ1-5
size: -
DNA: TGTGCCAGCTCACCGACAGGGACAAGTGACAATCAGCCCCAGCATTTT
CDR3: CASSPTGTSDNQPQHF

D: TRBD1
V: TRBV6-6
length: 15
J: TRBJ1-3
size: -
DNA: TGTGCCAGCAGTTACCCGGGACAGGCAGGAAACACCATATATTTT
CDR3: CASSYPGQAGNTIYF

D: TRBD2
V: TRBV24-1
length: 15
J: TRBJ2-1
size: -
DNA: TGTGCCACCAGTGGGTTCAGCGGGACCTACAATGAGCAGTTCTTC
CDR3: CATSGFSGTYNEQFF

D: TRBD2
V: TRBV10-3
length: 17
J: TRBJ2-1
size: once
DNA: TGTGCCATCAGTGAAGACCCAGCGGGAGCCTCCTACAATGAGCAGTTCTTC
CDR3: CAISEDPAGASYNEQFF

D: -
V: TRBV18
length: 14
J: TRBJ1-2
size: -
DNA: TGTGCCAGCTCAGTTCAGGGTAGCGGCTATGGCTACACCTTC
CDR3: CASSVQGSGYGYTF

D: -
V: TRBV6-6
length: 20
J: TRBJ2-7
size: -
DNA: TGTGCCAGCAGTCCTCGGACAGGGGGCTTCGCACTAGCGGGGATACACGAGCAGTACTTC
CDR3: CASSPRTGGFALAGIHEQYF

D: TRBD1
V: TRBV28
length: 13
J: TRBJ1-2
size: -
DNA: TGTGCCAGCAGCATACAGGGGCACTATGGCTACACCTTC
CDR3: CASSIQGHYGYTF

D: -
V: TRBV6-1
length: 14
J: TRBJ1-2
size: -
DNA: TGTGCCAGCAGTGAAAGAGAGAATAACTATGGCTACACCTTC
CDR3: CASSERENNYGYTF

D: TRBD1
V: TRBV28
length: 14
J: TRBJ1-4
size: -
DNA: TGTGCCAGCCGATGGACAGGGGAGGATGAAAAACTGTTTTTT
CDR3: CASRWTGEDEKLFF

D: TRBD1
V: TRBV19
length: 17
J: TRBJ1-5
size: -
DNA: TGTGCCAGTAGTATGTCTTTTCCGGGGGACAGCTATCAGCCCCAGCATTTT
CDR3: CASSMSFPGDSYQPQHF

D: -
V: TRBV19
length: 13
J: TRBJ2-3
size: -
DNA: TGTGCCAGTAGTAAACGACACACAGATACGCAGTATTTT
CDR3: CASSKRHTDTQYF

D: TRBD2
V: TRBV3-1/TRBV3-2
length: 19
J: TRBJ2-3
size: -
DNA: TGTGCCAGCAGCCAATCCAGCGGGGGGTTCGTCCTTAGCACAGATACGCAGTATTTT
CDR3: CASSQSSGGFVLSTDTQYF

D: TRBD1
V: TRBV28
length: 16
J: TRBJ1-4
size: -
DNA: TGTGCCAGCAGTCCAAGGGGGCTCGCAACTAATGAAAAACTGTTTTTT
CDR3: CASSPRGLATNEKLFF

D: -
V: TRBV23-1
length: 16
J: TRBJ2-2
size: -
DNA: TGCGCCAGCAGTCCAGATGGAGGGACGAACACCGGGGAGCTGTTTTTT
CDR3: CASSPDGGTNTGELFF

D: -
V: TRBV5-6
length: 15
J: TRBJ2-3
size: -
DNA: TGTGCCAGCAGCCCCTCGGGATCCAACACAGATACGCAGTATTTT
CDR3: CASSPSGSNTDTQYF

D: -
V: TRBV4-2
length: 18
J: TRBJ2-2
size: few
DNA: TGTGCCAGCAGCCAAGAGCGCGGCCGAGCATCGGCCACCGGGGAGCTGTTTTTT
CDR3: CASSQERGRASATGELFF

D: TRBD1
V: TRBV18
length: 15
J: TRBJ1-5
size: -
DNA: TGTGCCAGCTCACTCCGACAGGGTAGCAATCAGCCCCAGCATTTT
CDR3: CASSLRQGSNQPQHF

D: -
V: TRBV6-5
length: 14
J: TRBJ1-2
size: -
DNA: TGTGCCAGCAGGACAAGCGGGCTCAACTATGGCTACACCTTC
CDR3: CASRTSGLNYGYTF

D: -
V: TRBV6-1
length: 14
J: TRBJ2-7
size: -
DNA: TGTGCCAGCAGCGAAGGGGCGGGACCCTACGAGCAGTACTTC
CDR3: CASSEGAGPYEQYF

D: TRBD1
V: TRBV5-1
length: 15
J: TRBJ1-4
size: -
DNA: TGCGCCAGCAGCGCAGACAGGGCGGCTAATGAAAAACTGTTTTTT
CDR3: CASSADRAANEKLFF

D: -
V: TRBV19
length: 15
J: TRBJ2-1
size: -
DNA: TGTGCCAGTAGTATGGGGCGGGATCGGGGCAATGAGCAGTTCTTC
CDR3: CASSMGRDRGNEQFF

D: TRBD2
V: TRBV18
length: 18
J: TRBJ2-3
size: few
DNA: TGTGCCAGCTCACCCAAACTAGCGGGGGGGCCGGGCACAGATACGCAGTATTTT
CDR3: CASSPKLAGGPGTDTQYF

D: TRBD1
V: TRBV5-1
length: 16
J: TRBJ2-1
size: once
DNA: TGCGCCAGCAGCTTGGGAGGGACAGGGCCTAACAATGAGCAGTTCTTC
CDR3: CASSLGGTGPNNEQFF

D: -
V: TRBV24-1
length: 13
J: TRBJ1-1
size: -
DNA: TGTGCCACCTCACGGGGGGCGGACACTGAAGCTTTCTTT
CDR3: CATSRGADTEAFF

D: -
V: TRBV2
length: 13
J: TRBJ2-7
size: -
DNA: TGTGCCAGCAGGTTGGACACCTACTACGAGCAGTACTTC
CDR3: CASRLDTYYEQYF

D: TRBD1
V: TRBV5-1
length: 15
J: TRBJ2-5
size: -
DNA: TGCGCCAGCAGCGCCTCCCGGACAGGGATAGAGACCCAGTACTTC
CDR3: CASSASRTGIETQYF

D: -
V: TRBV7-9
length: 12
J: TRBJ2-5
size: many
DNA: TGTGCCAGCGGGACATTGGCCGAGACCCAGTACTTC
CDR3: CASGTLAETQYF

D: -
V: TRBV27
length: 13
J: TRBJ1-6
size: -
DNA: TGTGCCAGCACAACAGCCTATAATTCACCCCTCCACTTT
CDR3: CASTTAYNSPLHF

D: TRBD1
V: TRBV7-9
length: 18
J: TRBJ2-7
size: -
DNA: TGTGCCAGCAGCTTAGAGGCGGTAGGGGACAGGGGGGCGTACGAGCAGTACTTC
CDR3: CASSLEAVGDRGAYEQYF

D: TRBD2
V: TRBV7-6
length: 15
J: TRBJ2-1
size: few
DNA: TGTGCCAGCAGCCAAACTAGCGGGAGGGCCAATGAGCAGTTCTTC
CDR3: CASSQTSGRANEQFF

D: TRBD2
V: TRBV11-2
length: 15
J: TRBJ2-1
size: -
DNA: TGTGCCAGCAGCTTGGCTAGCGGGGGCTACAATGAGCAGTTCTTC
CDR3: CASSLASGGYNEQFF

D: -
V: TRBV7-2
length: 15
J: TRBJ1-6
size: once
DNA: TGTGCCAGCAGGGGAGGGAGCTCCTATAATTCACCCCTCCACTTT
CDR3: CASRGGSSYNSPLHF